This TCR beta chain was found in a study of beta chain features in type 1 diabetes. General study findings and limits: Diminished insertions and augmented deletions at VDJ junctions characterized type 1 diabetes patients. A potential influence of HLA type upon TCRB rearrangement remained unresolved herein.

All of the isolated RNA was reverse transcribed, so expressed TCRB transcripts were sequenced. TCRdb keeps only in-frame clones here, not all; method: immunoSEQ multiplex PCR. The table shows over 300,000 clones, with 6.5% to 10% occurring only once. In this sample, this clone turned up a few times. Its antigen is undetermined. The CDR3 consists of 15 residues. Germline V gene lookup returns CDR1 SGHNT and CDR2 YENEEA. V was trimmed by 1 base and J by 7 bases, leaving 16 bases between them. Researchers reported sorting CD4+ naive, central memory, regulatory and stem cell-like memory cells via CD45RO/CCR7/CD25/CD127/CD95/CD27.

The chain recombines TRBV11-3 with TRBJ1-2; D is uncertain. The TCR sequence derives from a young woman in good health. The sequencing input was central memory CD4+ T cells from blood. CDR3 DNA: TGTGCCAGCAGCTTAGCACAGCCGGGTACCTCTGGCTACACCTTC. It encodes CASSLAQPGTSGYTF. Full variable domain (remainder filled in from reference TRBV11-3 and TRBJ1-2): EAGVVQSPRYKIIEKKQPVAFWCNPISGHNTLYWYLQNLGQGPELLIRYENEEAVDDSQLPKDRFSAERLKGVDSTLKIQPAELGDSAVYLCASSLAQPGTSGYTFGSGTRLTVV.